This T cell receptor beta chain was identified during a study of molecular identifiers for immune sequencing clone quantification. TCRdb reanalysed the PCR reads using MiXCR and keeps one entry per CDR3 protein. The sample lists around 470,000 distinct CDR3 sequences, over 20% occurring once. V lost 5 bases, J lost 6 bases, and 8 bases stayed unmatched. Germline assignment: CDR1 SEHNR and CDR2 FQNEAQ (reference sequence). The length of the CDR3 is 15 residues. Only a few counts were recorded for this clonotype. This TCR was sampled from a human donor in good health. Some libraries in this study had Jurkat cell RNA spiked in. The genes are TRBV7-9 and TRBJ1-5, with 9 bases matching TRBD1. Material for sequencing was naive CD8+ T cells from blood, with Jurkat cell RNA spiked in. Specified subset: FACS-sorted CD8+CD4-CCR7+CD45RA+ naive T cells. CDR3 sequence (DNA): TGTGCCAGCAGCGCCGGGACAGGGCGGATTCAGCCCCAGCATTTT. Translating it yields CASSAGTGRIQPQHF.